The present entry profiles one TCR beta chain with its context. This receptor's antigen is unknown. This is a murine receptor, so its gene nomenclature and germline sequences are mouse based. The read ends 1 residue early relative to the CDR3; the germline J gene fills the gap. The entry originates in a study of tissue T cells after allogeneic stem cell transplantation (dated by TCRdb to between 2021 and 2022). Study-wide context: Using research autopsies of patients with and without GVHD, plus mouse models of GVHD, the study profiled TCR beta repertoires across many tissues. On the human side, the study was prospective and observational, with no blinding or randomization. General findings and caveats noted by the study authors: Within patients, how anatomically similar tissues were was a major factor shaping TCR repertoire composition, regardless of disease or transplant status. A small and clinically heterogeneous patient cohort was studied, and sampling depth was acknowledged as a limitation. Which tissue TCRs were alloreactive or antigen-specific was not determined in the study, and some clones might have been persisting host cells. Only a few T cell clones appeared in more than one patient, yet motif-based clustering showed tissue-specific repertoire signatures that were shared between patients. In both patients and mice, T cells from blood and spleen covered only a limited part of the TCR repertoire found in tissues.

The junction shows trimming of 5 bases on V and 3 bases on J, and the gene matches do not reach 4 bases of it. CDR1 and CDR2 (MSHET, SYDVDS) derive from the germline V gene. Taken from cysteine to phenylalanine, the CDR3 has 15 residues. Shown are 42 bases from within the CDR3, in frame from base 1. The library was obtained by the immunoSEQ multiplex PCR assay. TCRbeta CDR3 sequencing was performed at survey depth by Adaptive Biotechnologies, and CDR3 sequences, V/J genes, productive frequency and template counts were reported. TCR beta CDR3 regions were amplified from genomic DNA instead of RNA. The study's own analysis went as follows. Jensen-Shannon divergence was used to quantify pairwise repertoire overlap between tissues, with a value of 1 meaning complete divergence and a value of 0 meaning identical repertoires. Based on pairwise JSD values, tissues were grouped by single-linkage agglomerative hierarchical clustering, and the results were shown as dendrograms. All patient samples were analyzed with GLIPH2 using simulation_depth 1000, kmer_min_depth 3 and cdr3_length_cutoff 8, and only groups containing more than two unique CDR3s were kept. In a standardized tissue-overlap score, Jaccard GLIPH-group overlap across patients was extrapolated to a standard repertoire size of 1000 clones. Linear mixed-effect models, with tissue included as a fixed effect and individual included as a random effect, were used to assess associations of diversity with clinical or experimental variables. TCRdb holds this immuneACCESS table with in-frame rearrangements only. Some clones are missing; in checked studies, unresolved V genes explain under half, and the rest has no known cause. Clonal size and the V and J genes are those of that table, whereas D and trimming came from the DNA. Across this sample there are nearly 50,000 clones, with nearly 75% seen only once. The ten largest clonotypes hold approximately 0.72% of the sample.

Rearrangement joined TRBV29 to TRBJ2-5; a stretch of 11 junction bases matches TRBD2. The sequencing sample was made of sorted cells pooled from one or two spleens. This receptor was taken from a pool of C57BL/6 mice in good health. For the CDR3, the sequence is CASSPRLGGQDTQYF. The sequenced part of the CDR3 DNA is TGTGCTAGCAGTCCCCGACTGGGGGGGCAAGACACCCAGTAC. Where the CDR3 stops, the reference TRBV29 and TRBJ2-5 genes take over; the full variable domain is DMKVTQMPRYLIKRMGENVLLECGQDMSHETMYWYRQDPGLGLQLIYISYDVDSNSEGDIPKGYRVSRKKREHFSLILDSAKTNQTSVYFCASSPRLGGQDTQYFGPGTRLLVL.